This T cell receptor (beta chain) comes out of a study of siplizumab effects on memory and regulatory T cells. Study findings and constraints: Controls had around 28% Treg-derived mappable alloreactive CD4+ clones on average, versus approximately 70% with siplizumab. In siplizumab cultures, the suppressive function of proliferating Tregs remained unconfirmed. Naive T cells looked more diverse than memory cells and looked like major alloresponse contributors. About 80-97% of proliferating CD4+ or CD8+ clones had no assignable naive or memory phenotype.

This table comes from immunoSEQ multiplex PCR, and its TCRdb copy is limited to in-frame clones, with some not included. The sample has around 72,000 clones; about 90% are singletons. With respect to this clone: Its antigen is unknown.

Germline values: CDR1 SGDLS, CDR2 YYNGEE. After removal of 5 bases from V and 5 bases from J, the junction contained 9 bases not matched to a gene. CDR3 length: 15 residues. The sequenced material came from CD8+ T cells sorted from blood. This TCR was sampled from a human donor in good health. The rearrangement uses TRBV9 and TRBJ1-5; 8 bases match TRBD1. CDR3 region: CASSSDRGEDQPQHF. The CDR3 DNA follows: TGTGCCAGCAGTTCAGACAGGGGAGAGGATCAGCCCCAGCATTTT.